This T cell receptor beta chain was sequenced in a study of blood T cell repertoires in COVID-19. For the study at large: Samples of COVID-19 (acute and convalescent) were obtained from the United States, Italy and Spain. T cells, B-cell-depleted T cells, or PBMCs supplied cDNA or gDNA.

In the study's own analysis: Reference gene primer amplification gave nucleated cell count estimates. Sequencing used immunoSEQ multiplex PCR; TCRdb keeps in-frame clones, though not all of them. V, J and clone size were drawn from that table, and D and trimming were deduced from the DNA. The table records under 250,000 clones, about four fifths of them present only once. The CDR3 consists of 12 residues. Trimming removed 6 bases from V and 8 bases from J, with 13 bases in between. Germline V gene data show CDR1 as SNHLY and CDR2 as FYNNEI. This clone was seen a handful of times. Ages ranged from about 18 to 90 years, with residence in approximately 25 US areas.

The sequenced material came from PBMCs or T cells enriched from blood (not recorded which). This TCR was recovered from a middle-aged woman with acute COVID-19. V gene TRBV2 combines with J gene TRBJ1-2; D is ambiguous. In nucleotides, the CDR3 is TGTGCCAGCAGCGAGACCCTAGGCGGCTACACCTTC. Residues: CASSETLGGYTF. Supplemented by reference TRBV2 and TRBJ1-2, the full variable domain reads EPEVTQTPSHQVTQMGQEVILRCVPISNHLYFYWYRQILGQKVEFLVSFYNNEISEKSEIFDDQFSVERPDGSNFTLKIRSTKLEDSAMYFCASSETLGGYTFGSGTRLTVV.